One and the same sample provided the 15 T cell receptor beta chains below, sequenced in a study of identifying expanded T cells in peripheral blood. Clones were read by immunoSEQ multiplex PCR, and TCRdb kept only the in-frame ones, dropping some. Here the sample spans some 100,000 clones, about nine tenths being singletons. What was sequenced was blood. The receptors stem from a person aged 18-70 years in good health.

The V call is TRBV28, the J call TRBJ2-4, with TRBD2 identical over 8 bases. Germline CDR1 is MDHEN and CDR2 is SYDVKM. With 6 bases clipped from V and 0 bases from J, the junction kept 10 bases outside the gene matches. This CDR3 has 17 amino acids. DNA for the CDR3: TGTGCCAGCAGCCCGGGGGGGGAGATACTAGCCAAAAACATTCAGTACTTC. Translating gives CASSPGGEILAKNIQYF.

The gene calls are TRBV19 and TRBJ1-1; D may be TRBD1 (5 bases). Trimming removed 1 base at V and 1 base at J, with 22 bases between. There are 19 residues in the CDR3. The germline V gene has CDR1 LNHDA and CDR2 SQIVND (reference sequence). The CDR3 region is CASSIVVFSRGAENTEAFF. The CDR3 DNA is TGTGCCAGTAGTATAGTGGTGTTTTCGCGGGGCGCGGAGAACACTGAAGCTTTCTTT.

This clone has a handful of counts. The CDR3 sequence: CASSEGRGTEAFF. CDR3 in DNA: TGTGCCAGCAGTGAAGGTCGGGGCACTGAAGCTTTCTTT. The chain joins TRBV28 to TRBJ1-1, with D unresolved. Looked up from germline, CDR1 is MDHEN and CDR2 is SYDVKM. V lost 5 bases and J lost 4, with 11 bases in between. The CDR3 is made up of 13 amino acids.

V gene TRBV10-2 combines with J gene TRBJ1-3, with D hard to call. The CDR3 covers 14 residues. Trimming stripped 0 bases from V and 7 bases from J, with 10 bases between. Germline-derived CDR1 and CDR2 are WSHSY and SAAADI. The CDR3: CASSESGKTNTIYF. DNA for the CDR3: TGCGCCAGCAGTGAGTCTGGCAAGACCAACACCATATATTTT.

This chain connects TRBV5-1 to TRBJ2-1; D is unclear. The CDR3 is 15 residues long. The germline V and J ends were trimmed by 5 bases and 0 bases, with 12 bases remaining between them. The V gene's germline CDR1 is SGHRS and CDR2 YFSETQ. In DNA, the CDR3 is TGCGCCAGCAGTTCGACCGATAGCTCCTACAATGAGCAGTTCTTC. It yields the protein CASSSTDSSYNEQFF. Full variable domain (outside the CDR3, taken from reference TRBV5-1 and TRBJ2-1): KAGVTQTPRYLIKTRGQQVTLSCSPISGHRSVSWYQQTPGQGLQFLFEYFSETQRNKGNFPGRFSGRQFSNSRSEMNVSTLELGDSALYLCASSSTDSSYNEQFFGPGTRLTVL.

The chain carries TRBV29-1 and TRBJ2-3; 9 bases match TRBD2. After removal of 7 bases from V and 4 bases from J, the junction contained 9 bases not matched to a gene. Germline V lookup: CDR1 SQVTM, CDR2 ANQGSEA. This CDR3 has 14 residues. CDR3 DNA sequence: TGCAGCGCTGTAGCGGGAGCGGGTGCAGATACGCAGTATTTT. It yields the protein CSAVAGAGADTQYF.

This sequence joins TRBV2 and TRBJ2-3, with 14 bases matching TRBD2. The J segment lost 2 bases and the V segment lost 11 bases, leaving 6 bases of the junction unmatched. CDR3 length: 15 residues. Per germline, CDR1 SNHLY and CDR2 FYNNEI. CDR3: CAVGGLAGATDTQYF. CDR3 in DNA: TGTGCCGTGGGGGGACTAGCGGGAGCCACAGATACGCAGTATTTT.

The chain's CDR3 is CASSPQGGSPLHF. CDR3 in DNA: TGTGCCAGCTCACCCCAGGGAGGCTCACCCCTCCACTTT. This chain uses TRBV18 with TRBJ1-6; tentative D call: TRBD1 (5 bases). The V end was cut by 3 bases, the J end by 10 bases, with 10 bases between. The CDR3 extends over 13 amino acids. CDR1 is KGHSH and CDR2 is LQKENI in the germline V gene.

The chain is built from TRBV12-5 and TRBJ2-3; a weak D match, TRBD2 (6 bases). Trimming stripped 4 bases from V and 5 bases from J, with 13 bases between. The germline V gene has CDR1 LGHNT and CDR2 FRNRAP. This CDR3 is built from 14 residues. DNA for the CDR3: TGTGCTAGTGGTTCCGGGGAGGTGGGAGATACGCAGTATTTT. Encoded protein: CASGSGEVGDTQYF.

The chain couples TRBV14 to TRBJ1-6; D may be TRBD1 (5 bases). The CDR3 contains 13 residues. Trimming removed 4 bases at V and 14 bases at J, with 15 bases between. From germline, CDR1 is SGHDN and CDR2 FVKESK. CDR3 bases: TGTGCCAGCAGCCTTACGATGGAAGGGGCCCTCCACTTT. As protein: CASSLTMEGALHF.

The chain employs TRBV28 and TRBJ2-5; 12 nucleotides line up with TRBD2. Gene TRBJ2-7 matches the end of the DNA better, so the J call may be wrong. The germline gives CDR1 MDHEN, CDR2 SYDVKM. The CDR3 contains 15 residues. DNA for the CDR3: TGTGCCAGCAGGATACTAGCGGGAGGTTCCTACGAGCAGTACTTC. Protein: CASRILAGGSYEQYF.

The chain links TRBV7-8 to TRBJ1-4, with a possible D match to TRBD1 (5 bases). CDR3 size: 18 residues. V was clipped by 5 bases and J by 3 bases, with 22 bases between them. Germline CDR1 is SGHVS and CDR2 is FQNEAQ. CDR3 amino acids: CASSEYPEGRDANEKLFF. In DNA, the CDR3 is TGTGCCAGCAGCGAATACCCGGAGGGCAGGGACGCTAATGAAAAACTGTTTTTT.

In its sample, this clone was seen a few times. The chain joins TRBV30 to TRBJ2-1; 9 nucleotides align to TRBD2. The CDR3 extends over 13 amino acids. Looked up from germline, CDR1 is GTSNPN and CDR2 is SVGIG (reference sequence). After removal of 3 bases from V and 7 bases from J, the junction contained 4 bases not matched to a gene. This CDR3 reads CAWRKAGGNEQFF. The CDR3 DNA sequence: TGTGCCTGGAGGAAAGCGGGGGGAAATGAGCAGTTCTTC.

The V call is TRBV6-1, the J call TRBJ1-1; the D gene is possibly TRBD1 (5 bases). Germline values: CDR1 MNHNS, CDR2 SASEGT. This CDR3 has 14 amino acids. V lost 6 bases, J lost 4 bases, and 15 bases lay in between. CDR3 nucleotides: TGTGCCAGCAGATCCAACCCGGGACCCACTGAAGCTTTCTTT. This codes for CASRSNPGPTEAFF.

The rearrangement joins TRBV2 to TRBJ2-7, with 12 nucleotides matching TRBD2. Germline CDR1 SNHLY, CDR2 FYNNEI. Trimming took 6 bases from V and 5 from J; bases not matched to a gene: 11. The CDR3 runs to 16 residues. The CDR3 is CASSAFGTSGLNEQYF. The CDR3 DNA reads TGTGCCAGCAGCGCCTTTGGGACTAGCGGGTTGAACGAGCAGTACTTC.